This TCR beta chain is drawn from a study of shared T cell receptors in the human thymus. Measured with immunoSEQ multiplex PCR; TCRdb has only the in-frame clones, and not every one. The data show roughly 560,000 clones, around 78% seen once. This clone turned up a few times. This same sample was also part of a study on human thymus T cells. That paper notes: All donors were healthy Finnish infants who were undergoing corrective surgery to treat congenital heart defects. Resections from corrective heart surgery provided thymus tissue. Use of V and J genes seemed skewed within the thymic and blood repertoires.

This TCR was sampled from a boy under two years old with a congenital heart defect. Sequencing input: thymocytes.

The CDR3 spells CATSREGGAGGPEDEQFF. The CDR3 nucleotides are TGTGCCACCAGCAGAGAAGGAGGGGCGGGAGGGCCTGAGGATGAGCAGTTCTTC. The chain employs TRBV15 and TRBJ2-1, with 9 bases aligning to TRBD2. The CDR3 extends over 18 amino acids. Germline CDR1 reads LNHNV; CDR2 reads YYDKDF (reference sequence). Trimming took 0 bases from V and 8 from J; bases not matched to a gene: 14. The full variable domain, in which reference TRBV15 and TRBJ2-1 provide the parts outside the CDR3, is DAMVIQNPRYQVTQFGKPVTLSCSQTLNHNVMYWYQQKSSQAPKLLFHYYDKDFNNEADTPDNFQSRRPNTSFCFLDIRSPGLGDTAMYLCATSREGGAGGPEDEQFFGPGTRLTVL.